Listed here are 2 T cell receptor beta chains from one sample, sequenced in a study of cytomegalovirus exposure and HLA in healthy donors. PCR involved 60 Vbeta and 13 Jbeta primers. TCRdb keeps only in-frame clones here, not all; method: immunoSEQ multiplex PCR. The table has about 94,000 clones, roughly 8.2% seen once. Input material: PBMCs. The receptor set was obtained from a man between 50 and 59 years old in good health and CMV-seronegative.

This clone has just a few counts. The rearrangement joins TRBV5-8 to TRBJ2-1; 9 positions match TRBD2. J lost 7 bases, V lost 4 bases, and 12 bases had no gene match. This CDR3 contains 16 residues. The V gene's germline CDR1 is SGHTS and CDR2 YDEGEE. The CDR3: CASSLLSGSFQNEQFF. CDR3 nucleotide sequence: TGTGCCAGCAGCCTCCTTAGCGGGAGTTTTCAAAATGAGCAGTTCTTC.

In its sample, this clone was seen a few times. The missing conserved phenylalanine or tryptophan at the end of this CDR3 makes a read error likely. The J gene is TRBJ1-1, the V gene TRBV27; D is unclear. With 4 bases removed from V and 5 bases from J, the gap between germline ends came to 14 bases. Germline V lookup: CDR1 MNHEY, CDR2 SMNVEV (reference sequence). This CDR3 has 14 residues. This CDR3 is CASSSRTGGTEAFL. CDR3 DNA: TGTGCCAGCAGTTCGAGGACCGGAGGAACTGAAGCTTTCTTG.